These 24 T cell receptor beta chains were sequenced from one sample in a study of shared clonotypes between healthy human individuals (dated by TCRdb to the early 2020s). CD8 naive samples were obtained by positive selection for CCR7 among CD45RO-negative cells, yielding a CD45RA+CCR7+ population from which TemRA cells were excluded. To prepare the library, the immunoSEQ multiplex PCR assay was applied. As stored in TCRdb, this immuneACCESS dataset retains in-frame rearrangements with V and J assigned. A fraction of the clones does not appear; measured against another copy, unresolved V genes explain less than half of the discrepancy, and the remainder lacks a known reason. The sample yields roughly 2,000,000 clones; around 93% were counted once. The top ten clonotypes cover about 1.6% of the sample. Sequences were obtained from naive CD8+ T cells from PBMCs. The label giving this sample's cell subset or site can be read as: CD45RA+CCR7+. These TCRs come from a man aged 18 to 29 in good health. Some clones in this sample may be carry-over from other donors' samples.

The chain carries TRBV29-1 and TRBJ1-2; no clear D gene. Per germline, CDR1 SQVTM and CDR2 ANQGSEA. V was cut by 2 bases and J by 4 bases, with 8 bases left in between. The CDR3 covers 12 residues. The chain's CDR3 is CSVEFGLYGYTF. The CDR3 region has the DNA TGCAGCGTTGAATTCGGCCTCTATGGCTACACCTTC.

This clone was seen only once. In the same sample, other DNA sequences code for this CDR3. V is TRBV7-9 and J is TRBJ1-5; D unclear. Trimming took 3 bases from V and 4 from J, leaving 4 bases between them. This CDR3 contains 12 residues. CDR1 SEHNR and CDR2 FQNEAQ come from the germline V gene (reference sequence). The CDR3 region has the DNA TGTGCCAGCAGCTTTACTAATCAGCCCCAGCATTTT. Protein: CASSFTNQPQHF. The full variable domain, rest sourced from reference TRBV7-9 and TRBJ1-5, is DTGVSQNPRHKITKRGQNVTFRCDPISEHNRLYWYRQTLGQGPEFLTYFQNEAQLEKSRLLSDRFSAERPKGSFSTLEIQRTEQGDSAMYLCASSFTNQPQHFGDGTRLSIL.

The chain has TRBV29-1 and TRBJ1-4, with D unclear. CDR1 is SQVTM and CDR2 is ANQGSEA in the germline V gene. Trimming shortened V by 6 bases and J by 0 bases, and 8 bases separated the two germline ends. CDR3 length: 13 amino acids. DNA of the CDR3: TGCAGCGTAAGGACTGCAACTAATGAAAAACTGTTTTTT. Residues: CSVRTATNEKLFF. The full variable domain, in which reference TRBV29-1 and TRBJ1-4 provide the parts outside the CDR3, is SAVISQKPSRDICQRGTSLTIQCQVDSQVTMMFWYRQQPGQSLTLIATANQGSEATYESGFVIDKFPISRPNLTFSTLTVSNMSPEDSSIYLCSVRTATNEKLFFGSGTQLSVL.

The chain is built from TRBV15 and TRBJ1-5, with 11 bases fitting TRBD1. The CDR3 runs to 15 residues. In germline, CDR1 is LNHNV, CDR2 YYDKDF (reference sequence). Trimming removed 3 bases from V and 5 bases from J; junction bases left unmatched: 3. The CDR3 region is CATSSGTGGYQPQHF. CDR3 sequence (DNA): TGTGCCACCAGCAGTGGGACAGGGGGTTATCAGCCCCAGCATTTT.

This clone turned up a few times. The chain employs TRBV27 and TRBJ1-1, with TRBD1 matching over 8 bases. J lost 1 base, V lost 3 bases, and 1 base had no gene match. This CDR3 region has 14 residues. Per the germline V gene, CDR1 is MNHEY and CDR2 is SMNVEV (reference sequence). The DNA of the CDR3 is TGTGCCAGCAGTTTCGACAGGGGGAACACTGAAGCTTTCTTT. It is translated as CASSFDRGNTEAFF.

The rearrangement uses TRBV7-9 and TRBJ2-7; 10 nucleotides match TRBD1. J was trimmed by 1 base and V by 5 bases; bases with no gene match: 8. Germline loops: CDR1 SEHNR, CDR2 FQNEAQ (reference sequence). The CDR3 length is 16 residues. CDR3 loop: CASSRDGQGVSYEQYF. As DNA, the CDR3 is TGTGCCAGCAGCCGTGACGGACAGGGGGTTTCCTACGAGCAGTACTTC.

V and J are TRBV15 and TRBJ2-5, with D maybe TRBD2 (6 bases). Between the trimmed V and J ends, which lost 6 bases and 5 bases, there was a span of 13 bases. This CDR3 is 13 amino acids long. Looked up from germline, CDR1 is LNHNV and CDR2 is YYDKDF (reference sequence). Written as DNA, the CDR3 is TGTGCCACCAGGTATGACAGCGGGGAGACCCAGTACTTC. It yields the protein CATRYDSGETQYF.

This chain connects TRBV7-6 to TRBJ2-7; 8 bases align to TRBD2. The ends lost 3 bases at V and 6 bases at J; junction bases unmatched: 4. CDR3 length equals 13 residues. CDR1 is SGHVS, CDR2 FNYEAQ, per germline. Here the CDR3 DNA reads TGTGCCAGCAGCTTCGGGAGGGCCGGCGAGCAGTACTTC. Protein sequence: CASSFGRAGEQYF.

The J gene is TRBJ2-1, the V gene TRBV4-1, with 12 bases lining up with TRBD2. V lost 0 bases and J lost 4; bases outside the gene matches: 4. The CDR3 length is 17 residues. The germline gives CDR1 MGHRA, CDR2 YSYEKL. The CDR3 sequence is CASSQDGLAGLYNEQFF. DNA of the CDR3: TGCGCCAGCAGCCAAGATGGACTAGCGGGACTATACAATGAGCAGTTCTTC.

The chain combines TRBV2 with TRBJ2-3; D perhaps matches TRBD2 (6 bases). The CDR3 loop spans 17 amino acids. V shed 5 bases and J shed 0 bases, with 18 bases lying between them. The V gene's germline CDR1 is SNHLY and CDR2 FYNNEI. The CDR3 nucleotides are TGTGCCAGCAGTAAAACCGCGGGGCCTATAAGCACAGATACGCAGTATTTT. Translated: CASSKTAGPISTDTQYF.

The CDR3 sequence: CASSYPGLARGEQYF. The CDR3 nucleotides are TGTGCCAGCAGCTATCCGGGACTAGCAAGGGGCGAGCAGTACTTC. The V and J genes are TRBV4-2 and TRBJ2-7, with 9 bases aligning to TRBD2. Looked up from germline, CDR1 is LGHNA and CDR2 is YNFKEQ. J was trimmed by 6 bases and V by 5 bases; bases with no gene match: 11. The CDR3 is 15 residues long.

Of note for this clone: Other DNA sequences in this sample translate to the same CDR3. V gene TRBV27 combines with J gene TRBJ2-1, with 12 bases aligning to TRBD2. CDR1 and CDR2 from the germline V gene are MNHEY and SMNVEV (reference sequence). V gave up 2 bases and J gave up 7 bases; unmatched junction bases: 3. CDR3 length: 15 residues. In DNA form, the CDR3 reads TGTGCCAGCAGTTTAGCTGGGACTAGCGGGAATGAGCAGTTCTTC. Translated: CASSLAGTSGNEQFF.

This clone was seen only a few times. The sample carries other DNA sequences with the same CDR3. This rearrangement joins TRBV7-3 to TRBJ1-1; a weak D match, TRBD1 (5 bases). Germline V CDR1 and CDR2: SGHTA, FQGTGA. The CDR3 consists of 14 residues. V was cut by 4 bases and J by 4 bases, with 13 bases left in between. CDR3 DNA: TGTGCCAGCAGCTCCACCGGTGGGGGCACTGAAGCTTTCTTT. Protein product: CASSSTGGGTEAFF.

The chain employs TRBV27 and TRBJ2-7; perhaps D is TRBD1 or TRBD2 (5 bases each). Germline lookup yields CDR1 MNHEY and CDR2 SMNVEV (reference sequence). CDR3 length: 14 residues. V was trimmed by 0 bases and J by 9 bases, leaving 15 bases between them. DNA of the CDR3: TGTGCCAGCAGTTTATCCGGCGCAGTGAGGGGGCAGTACTTC. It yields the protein CASSLSGAVRGQYF.

The CDR3 reads CASSQGPRSYEQYF. The CDR3, as DNA: TGTGCCAGCAGCCAGGGGCCCCGCTCCTACGAGCAGTACTTC. The chain couples TRBV6-6 to TRBJ2-5; D is perhaps TRBD1 (6 bases). The closer fit of TRBJ2-7 to the DNA end suggests the J call may be wrong. Germline V lookup: CDR1 MNHNY, CDR2 SVGAGI (reference sequence). The CDR3 has 14 amino acids.

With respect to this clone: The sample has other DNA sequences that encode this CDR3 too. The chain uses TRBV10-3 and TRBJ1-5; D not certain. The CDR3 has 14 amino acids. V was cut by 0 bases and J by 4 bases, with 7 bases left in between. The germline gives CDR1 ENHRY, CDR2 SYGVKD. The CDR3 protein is CAISESWGNQPQHF. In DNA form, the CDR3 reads TGTGCCATCAGTGAGTCTTGGGGTAATCAGCCCCAGCATTTT.

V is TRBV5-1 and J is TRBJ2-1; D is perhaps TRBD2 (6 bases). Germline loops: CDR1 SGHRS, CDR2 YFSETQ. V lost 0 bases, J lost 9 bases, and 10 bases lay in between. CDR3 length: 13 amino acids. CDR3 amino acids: CASSLALLAEQFF. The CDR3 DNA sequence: TGCGCCAGCAGCTTGGCCCTACTAGCTGAGCAGTTCTTC.

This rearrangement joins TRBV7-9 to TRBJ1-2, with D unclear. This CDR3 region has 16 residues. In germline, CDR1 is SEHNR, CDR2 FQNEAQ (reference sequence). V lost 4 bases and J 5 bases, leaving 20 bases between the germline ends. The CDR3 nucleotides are TGTGCCAGCAGCTCGTCTTCTCAGCCCCCGGCTTATGGCTACACCTTC. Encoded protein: CASSSSSQPPAYGYTF. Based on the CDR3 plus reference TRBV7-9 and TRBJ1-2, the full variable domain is DTGVSQNPRHKITKRGQNVTFRCDPISEHNRLYWYRQTLGQGPEFLTYFQNEAQLEKSRLLSDRFSAERPKGSFSTLEIQRTEQGDSAMYLCASSSSSQPPAYGYTFGSGTRLTVV.

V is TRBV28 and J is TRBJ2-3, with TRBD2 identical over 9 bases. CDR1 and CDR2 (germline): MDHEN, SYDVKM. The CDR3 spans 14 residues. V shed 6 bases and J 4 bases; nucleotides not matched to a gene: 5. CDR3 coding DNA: TGTGCCAGCAGGCGGGAGGGGGGGCCAGATACGCAGTATTTT. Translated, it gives CASRREGGPDTQYF.

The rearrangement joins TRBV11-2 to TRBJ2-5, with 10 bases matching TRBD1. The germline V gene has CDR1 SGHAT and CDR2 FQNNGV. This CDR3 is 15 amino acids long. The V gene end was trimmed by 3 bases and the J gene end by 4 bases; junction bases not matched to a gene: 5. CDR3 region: CASSLTGGEVETQYF. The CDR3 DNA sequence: TGTGCCAGCAGCTTGACAGGGGGCGAGGTAGAGACCCAGTACTTC.

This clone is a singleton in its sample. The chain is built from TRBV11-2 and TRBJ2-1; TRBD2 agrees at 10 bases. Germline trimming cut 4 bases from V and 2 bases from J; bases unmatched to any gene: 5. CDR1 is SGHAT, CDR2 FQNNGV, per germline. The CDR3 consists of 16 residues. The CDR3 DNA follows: TGTGCCAGCAGCTCCCCAAGCGGGAGGGCCTACAATGAGCAGTTCTTC. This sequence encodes CASSSPSGRAYNEQFF.

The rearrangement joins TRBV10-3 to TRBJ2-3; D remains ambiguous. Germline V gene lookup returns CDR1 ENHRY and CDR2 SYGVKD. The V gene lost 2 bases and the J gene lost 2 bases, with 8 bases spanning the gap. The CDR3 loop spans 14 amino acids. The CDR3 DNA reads TGTGCCATCAGTGAGACCTCGAACACAGATACGCAGTATTTT. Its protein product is CAISETSNTDTQYF.

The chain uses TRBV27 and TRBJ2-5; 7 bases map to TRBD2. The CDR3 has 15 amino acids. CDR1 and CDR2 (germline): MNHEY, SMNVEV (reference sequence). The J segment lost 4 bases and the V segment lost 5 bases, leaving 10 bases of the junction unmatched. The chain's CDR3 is CASSQSAGDGETQYF. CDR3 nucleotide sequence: TGTGCCAGCAGTCAGTCGGCGGGAGATGGAGAGACCCAGTACTTC.

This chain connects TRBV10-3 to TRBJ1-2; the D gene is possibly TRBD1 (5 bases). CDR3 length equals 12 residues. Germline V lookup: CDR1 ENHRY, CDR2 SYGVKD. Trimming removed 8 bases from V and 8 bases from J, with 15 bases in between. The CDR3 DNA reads TGTGCCATCGGGACTGCGGCGCTAGGCTACACCTTC. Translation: CAIGTAALGYTF.